This TCR beta chain was sequenced for a study of blood T cell repertoires in COVID-19. This CDR3 contains 14 residues. The V segment lost 7 bases and the J segment 8 bases; nucleotides outside the gene matches: 14. Germline CDR1 SQVTM, CDR2 ANQGSEA. The data were produced by immunoSEQ multiplex PCR, yet TCRdb's version contains in-frame clones alone and is incomplete. The sample lists nearly 250,000 clones, 86% occurring once. The sequencing sample was made of PBMCs or T cells enriched from blood (not recorded which). This clonotype was obtained from a woman aged 45-59 years who had recovered from COVID-19. V and J are TRBV29-1 and TRBJ2-3, with TRBD2 identical over 8 bases. The chain's CDR3 is CSDRAGAGRGTQYF. CDR3 DNA sequence: TGCAGCGATCGAGCGGGAGCGGGTCGTGGTACGCAGTATTTT.